The 4 T cell receptor beta chains listed next were all sequenced from one sample in a study of cytomegalovirus exposure and HLA in healthy donors. This PCR relied on a set of 60 Vbeta primers and 13 Jbeta primers. Some clones are missing from TCRdb's copy, which holds only in-frame ones; the method was immunoSEQ multiplex PCR. The data hold under 140,000 clones, with 60% to 85% observed a single time. Sequenced: PBMCs. The receptors originated from a woman aged 60-75 years in good health and CMV-seropositive.

CDR3 bases: TGTGCCAGCAGCCTTGACAGTAGTGCAACTAATGAAAAACTGTTTTTT. This translates into CASSLDSSATNEKLFF. The J gene is TRBJ1-4, the V gene TRBV28, with TRBD1 as a possible D gene (5 bases). The germline V and J ends were trimmed by 6 bases and 0 bases, with 14 bases remaining between them. Germline-derived CDR1 and CDR2 are MDHEN and SYDVKM. This CDR3 spans 16 amino acids.

The gene calls are TRBV9 and TRBJ2-7, with D tentatively TRBD2 (6 bases). The CDR3 is 15 amino acids. The V gene lost 0 bases and the J gene lost 2 bases, with 12 bases spanning the gap. Germline CDR1 SGDLS, CDR2 YYNGEE. The CDR3: CASSVAVGGTYEQYF. The CDR3 nucleotides are TGTGCCAGCAGCGTAGCTGTGGGAGGCACCTACGAGCAGTACTTC. The complete variable domain, with remaining parts taken from reference TRBV9 and TRBJ2-7, reads DSGVTQTPKHLITATGQRVTLRCSPRSGDLSVYWYQQSLDQGLQFLIQYYNGEERAKGNILERFSAQQFPDLHSELNLSSLELGDSALYFCASSVAVGGTYEQYFGPGTRLTVT.

The chain recombines TRBV19 with TRBJ1-5; D gene unclear. Germline V gene data show CDR1 as LNHDA and CDR2 as SQIVND (reference sequence). Deletions cut 1 base from V and 2 bases from J, with 9 bases between. This CDR3 is 15 amino acids long. The CDR3 region is CASSIAGYRNQPQHF. The CDR3 nucleotides are TGTGCCAGTAGTATAGCGGGGTACCGCAATCAGCCCCAGCATTTT.

For the CDR3, the DNA is TGTGCCAGCAGCTTAGGAACAGGGCTCCAAGAGACCCAGTACTTC. Translation: CASSLGTGLQETQYF. The chain employs TRBV11-2 and TRBJ2-5; a weak D match, TRBD1 (6 bases). CDR1 SGHAT and CDR2 FQNNGV come from the germline V gene. Deletions cut 1 base from V and 1 base from J, with 10 bases between. This CDR3 comprises 15 residues.